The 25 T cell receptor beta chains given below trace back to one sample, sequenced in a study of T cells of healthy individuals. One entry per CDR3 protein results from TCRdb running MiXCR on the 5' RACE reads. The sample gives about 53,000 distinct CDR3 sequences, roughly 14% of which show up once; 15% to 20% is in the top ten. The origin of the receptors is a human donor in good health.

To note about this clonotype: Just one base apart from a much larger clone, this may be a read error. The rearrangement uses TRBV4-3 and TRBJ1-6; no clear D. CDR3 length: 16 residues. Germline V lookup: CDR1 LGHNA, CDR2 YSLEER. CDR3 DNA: TGCGCCAGCAGCCAAGGGGCGGCTTATAATAATTCACCCCACCACTTT. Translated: CASSQGAAYNNSPHHF.

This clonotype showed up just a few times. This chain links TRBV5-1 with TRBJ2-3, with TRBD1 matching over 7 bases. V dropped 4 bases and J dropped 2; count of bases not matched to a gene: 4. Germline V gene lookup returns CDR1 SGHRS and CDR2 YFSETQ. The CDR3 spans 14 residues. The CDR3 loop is CASSPQGNTDTQYF. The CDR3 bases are TGCGCCAGCAGCCCACAGGGGAACACAGATACGCAGTATTTT. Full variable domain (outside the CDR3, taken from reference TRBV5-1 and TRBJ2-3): KAGVTQTPRYLIKTRGQQVTLSCSPISGHRSVSWYQQTPGQGLQFLFEYFSETQRNKGNFPGRFSGRQFSNSRSEMNVSTLELGDSALYLCASSPQGNTDTQYFGPGTRLTVL.

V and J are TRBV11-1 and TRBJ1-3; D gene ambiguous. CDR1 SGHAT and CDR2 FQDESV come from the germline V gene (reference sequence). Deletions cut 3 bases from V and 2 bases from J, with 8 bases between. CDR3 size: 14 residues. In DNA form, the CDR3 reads TGTGCCAGCAGCTTCTTCATGGCTGGAAACACCATATATTTT. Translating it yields CASSFFMAGNTIYF.

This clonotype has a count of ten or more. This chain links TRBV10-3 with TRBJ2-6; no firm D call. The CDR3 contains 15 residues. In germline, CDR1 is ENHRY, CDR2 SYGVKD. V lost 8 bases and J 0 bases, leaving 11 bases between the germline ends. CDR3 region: CAIRTDPSGANVLTF. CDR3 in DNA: TGTGCCATCCGGACGGATCCCTCTGGGGCCAACGTCCTGACTTTC.

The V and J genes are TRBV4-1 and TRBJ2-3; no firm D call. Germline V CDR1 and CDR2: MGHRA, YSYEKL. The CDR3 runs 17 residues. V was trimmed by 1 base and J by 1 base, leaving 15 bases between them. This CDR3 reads CASSQALGPRGTDTQYF. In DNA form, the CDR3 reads TGCGCCAGCAGCCAAGCCCTAGGACCTAGGGGCACAGATACGCAGTATTTT.

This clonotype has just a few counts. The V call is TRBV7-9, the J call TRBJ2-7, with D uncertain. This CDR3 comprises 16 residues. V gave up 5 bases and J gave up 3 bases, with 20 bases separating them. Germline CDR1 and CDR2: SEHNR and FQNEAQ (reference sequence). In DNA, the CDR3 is TGTGCCAGCAGCGCTACTACGGCAGGACCAAACTACGAGCAGTACTTC. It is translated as CASSATTAGPNYEQYF.

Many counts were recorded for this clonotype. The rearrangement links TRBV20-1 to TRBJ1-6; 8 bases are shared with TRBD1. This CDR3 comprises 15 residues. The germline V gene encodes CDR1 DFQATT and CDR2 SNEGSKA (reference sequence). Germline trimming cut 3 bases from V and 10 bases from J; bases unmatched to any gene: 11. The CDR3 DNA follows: TGCAGTGCTAGTAATCCGAGGACAGGGCAATCACCCCTCCACTTT. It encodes CSASNPRTGQSPLHF.

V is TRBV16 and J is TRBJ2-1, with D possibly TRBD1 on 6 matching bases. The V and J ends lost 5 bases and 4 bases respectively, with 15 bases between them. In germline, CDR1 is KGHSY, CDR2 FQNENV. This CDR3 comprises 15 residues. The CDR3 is CASSKNREGYNEQFF. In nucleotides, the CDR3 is TGTGCCAGCAGCAAAAACAGGGAAGGGTACAATGAGCAGTTCTTC.

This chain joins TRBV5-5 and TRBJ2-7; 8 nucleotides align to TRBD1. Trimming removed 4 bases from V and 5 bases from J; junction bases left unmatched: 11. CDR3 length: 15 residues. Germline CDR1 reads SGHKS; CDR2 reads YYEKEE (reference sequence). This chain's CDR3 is CASSPFDRGLNEQYF. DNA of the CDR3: TGTGCCAGCAGCCCGTTCGACAGGGGCCTTAACGAGCAGTACTTC.

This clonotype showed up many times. The CDR3 loop is CASSSTGGQRLAGYTNIQYF. The CDR3, as DNA: TGTGCCAGCAGCTCCACGGGGGGGCAACGACTAGCGGGATACACAAACATTCAGTACTTC. This rearrangement joins TRBV7-2 to TRBJ2-4; 11 bases line up with TRBD2. The V segment lost 4 bases and the J segment 6 bases; nucleotides outside the gene matches: 20. Per the germline V gene, CDR1 is SGHTA and CDR2 is FQGNSA. CDR3 size: 20 residues.

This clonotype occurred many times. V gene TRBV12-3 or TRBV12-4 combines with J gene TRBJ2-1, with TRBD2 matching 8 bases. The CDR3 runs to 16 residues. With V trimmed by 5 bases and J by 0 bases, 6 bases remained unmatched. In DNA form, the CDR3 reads TGTGCCAGCAGTCCTCCCGGGGGGGCCTCCTACAATGAGCAGTTCTTC. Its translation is CASSPPGGASYNEQFF.

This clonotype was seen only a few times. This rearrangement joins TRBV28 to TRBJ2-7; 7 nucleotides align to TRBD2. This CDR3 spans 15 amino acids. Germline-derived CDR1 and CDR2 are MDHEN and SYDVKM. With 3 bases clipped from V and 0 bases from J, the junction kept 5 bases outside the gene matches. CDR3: CASSFLGGISYEQYF. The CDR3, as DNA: TGTGCCAGCAGTTTTCTGGGAGGGATCTCCTACGAGCAGTACTTC.

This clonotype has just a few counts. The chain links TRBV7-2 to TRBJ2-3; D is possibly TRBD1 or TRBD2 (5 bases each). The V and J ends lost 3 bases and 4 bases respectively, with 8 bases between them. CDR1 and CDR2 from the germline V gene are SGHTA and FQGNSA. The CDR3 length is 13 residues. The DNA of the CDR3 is TGTGCCAGCAGCTTCCTGGGGGCAGATACGCAGTATTTT. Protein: CASSFLGADTQYF.

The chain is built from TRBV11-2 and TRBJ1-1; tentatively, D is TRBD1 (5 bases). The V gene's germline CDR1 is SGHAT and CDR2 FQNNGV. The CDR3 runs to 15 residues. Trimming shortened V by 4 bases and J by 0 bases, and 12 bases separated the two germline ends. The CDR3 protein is CASSSTVIMNTEAFF. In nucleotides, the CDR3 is TGTGCCAGCAGCTCGACAGTAATCATGAACACTGAAGCTTTCTTT.

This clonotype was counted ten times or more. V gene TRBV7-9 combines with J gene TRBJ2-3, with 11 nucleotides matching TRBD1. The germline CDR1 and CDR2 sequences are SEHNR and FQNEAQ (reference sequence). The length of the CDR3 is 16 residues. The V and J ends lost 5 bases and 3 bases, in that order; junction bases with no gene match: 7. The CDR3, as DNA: TGTGCCAGCAGCCCTCCCGGGACAGGGGGTACAGATACGCAGTATTTT. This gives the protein CASSPPGTGGTDTQYF.

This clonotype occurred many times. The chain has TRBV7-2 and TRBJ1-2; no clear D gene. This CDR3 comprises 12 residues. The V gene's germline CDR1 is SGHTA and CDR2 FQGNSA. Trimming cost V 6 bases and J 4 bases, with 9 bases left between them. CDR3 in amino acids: CASSGVGYGYTF. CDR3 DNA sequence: TGTGCCAGCAGTGGGGTCGGCTATGGCTACACCTTC. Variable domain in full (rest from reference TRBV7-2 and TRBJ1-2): GAGVSQSPSNKVTEKGKDVELRCDPISGHTALYWYRQSLGQGLEFLIYFQGNSAPDKSGLPSDRFSAERTGGSVSTLTIQRTQQEDSAVYLCASSGVGYGYTFGSGTRLTVV.

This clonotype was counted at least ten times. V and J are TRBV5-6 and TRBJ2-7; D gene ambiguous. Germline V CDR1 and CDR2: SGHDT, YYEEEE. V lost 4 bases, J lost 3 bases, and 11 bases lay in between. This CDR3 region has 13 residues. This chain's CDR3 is CASSTHPSYEQYF. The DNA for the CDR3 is TGTGCCAGCAGCACACATCCTAGCTACGAGCAGTACTTC.

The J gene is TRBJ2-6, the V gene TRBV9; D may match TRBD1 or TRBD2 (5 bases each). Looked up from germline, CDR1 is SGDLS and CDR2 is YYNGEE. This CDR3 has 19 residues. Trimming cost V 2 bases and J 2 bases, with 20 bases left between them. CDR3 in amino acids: CASSVAPGTRAPGANVLTF. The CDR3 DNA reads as TGTGCCAGCAGCGTGGCCCCCGGGACCCGGGCACCTGGGGCCAACGTCCTGACTTTC.

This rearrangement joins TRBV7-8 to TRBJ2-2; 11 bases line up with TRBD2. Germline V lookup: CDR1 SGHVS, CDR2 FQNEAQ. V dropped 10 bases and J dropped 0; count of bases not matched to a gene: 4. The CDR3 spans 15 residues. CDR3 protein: CATQTSGANTGELFF. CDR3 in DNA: TGTGCCACCCAGACTAGCGGGGCGAACACCGGGGAGCTGTTTTTT.

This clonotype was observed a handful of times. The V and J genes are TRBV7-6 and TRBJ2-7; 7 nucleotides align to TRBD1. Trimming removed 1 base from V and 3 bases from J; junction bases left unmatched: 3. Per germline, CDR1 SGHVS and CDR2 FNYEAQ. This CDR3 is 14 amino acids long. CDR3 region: CASSLGSGGYEQYF. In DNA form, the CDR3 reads TGTGCCAGCAGCTTAGGTTCAGGGGGCTACGAGCAGTACTTC.

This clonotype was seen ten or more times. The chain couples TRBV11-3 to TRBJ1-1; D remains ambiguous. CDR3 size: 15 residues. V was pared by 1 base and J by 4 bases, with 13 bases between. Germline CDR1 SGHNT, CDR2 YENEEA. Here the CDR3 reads CASSLGGRKTTEAFF. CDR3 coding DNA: TGTGCCAGCAGCTTAGGCGGCAGGAAAACCACTGAAGCTTTCTTT. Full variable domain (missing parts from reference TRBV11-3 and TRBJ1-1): EAGVVQSPRYKIIEKKQPVAFWCNPISGHNTLYWYLQNLGQGPELLIRYENEEAVDDSQLPKDRFSAERLKGVDSTLKIQPAELGDSAVYLCASSLGGRKTTEAFFGQGTRLTVV.

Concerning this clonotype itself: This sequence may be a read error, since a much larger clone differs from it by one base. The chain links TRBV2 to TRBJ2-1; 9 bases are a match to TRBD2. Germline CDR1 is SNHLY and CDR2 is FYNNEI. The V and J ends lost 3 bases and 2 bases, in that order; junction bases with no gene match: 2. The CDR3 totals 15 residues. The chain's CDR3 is CASSETSGTYNEQFF. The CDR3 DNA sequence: TGTGCCAGCAGTGAGACTAGCGGAACCTACAATGAGCAGTTCTTC.

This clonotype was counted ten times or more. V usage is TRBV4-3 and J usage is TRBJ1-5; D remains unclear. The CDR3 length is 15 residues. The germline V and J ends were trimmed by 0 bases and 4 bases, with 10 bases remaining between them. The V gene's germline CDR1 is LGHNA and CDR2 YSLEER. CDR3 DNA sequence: TGCGCCAGCAGCCAAGATTTGGGCGGGAATCAGCCCCAGCATTTT. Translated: CASSQDLGGNQPQHF.

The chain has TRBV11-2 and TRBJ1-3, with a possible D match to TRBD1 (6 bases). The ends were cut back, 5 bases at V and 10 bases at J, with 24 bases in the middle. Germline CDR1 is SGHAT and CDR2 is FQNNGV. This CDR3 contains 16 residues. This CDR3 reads CASSLRGIGDVGTIYF. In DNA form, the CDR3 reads TGTGCCAGCAGCCTCAGGGGTATTGGTGATGTGGGGACCATATATTTT. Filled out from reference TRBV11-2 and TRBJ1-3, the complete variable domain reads EAGVAQSPRYKIIEKRQSVAFWCNPISGHATLYWYQQILGQGPKLLIQFQNNGVVDDSQLPKDRFSAERLKGVDSTLKIQPAKLEDSAVYLCASSLRGIGDVGTIYFGEGSWLTVV.

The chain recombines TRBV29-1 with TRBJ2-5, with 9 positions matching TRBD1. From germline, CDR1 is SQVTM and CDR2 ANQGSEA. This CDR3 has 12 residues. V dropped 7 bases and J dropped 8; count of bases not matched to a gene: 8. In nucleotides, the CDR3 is TGCAGCGCTACGGACAGGGGAGATACCCAGTACTTC. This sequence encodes CSATDRGDTQYF.